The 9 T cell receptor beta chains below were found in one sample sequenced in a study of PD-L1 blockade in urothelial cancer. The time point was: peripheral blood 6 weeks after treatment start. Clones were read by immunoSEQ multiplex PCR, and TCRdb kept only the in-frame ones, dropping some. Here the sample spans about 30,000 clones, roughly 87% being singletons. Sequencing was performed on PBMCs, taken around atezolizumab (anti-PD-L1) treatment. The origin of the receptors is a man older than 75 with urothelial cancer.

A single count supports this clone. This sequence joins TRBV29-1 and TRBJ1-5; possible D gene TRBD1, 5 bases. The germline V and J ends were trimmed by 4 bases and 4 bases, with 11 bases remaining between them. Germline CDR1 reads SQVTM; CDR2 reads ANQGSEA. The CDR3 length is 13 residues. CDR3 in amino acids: CSVARDSNQPQHF. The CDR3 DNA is TGCAGCGTTGCGAGGGACTCAAATCAGCCCCAGCATTTT.

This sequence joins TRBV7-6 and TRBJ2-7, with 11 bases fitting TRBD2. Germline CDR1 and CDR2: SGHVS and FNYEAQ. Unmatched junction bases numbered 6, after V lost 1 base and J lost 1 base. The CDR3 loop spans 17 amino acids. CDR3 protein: CASSLGTTSGMSYEQYF. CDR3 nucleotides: TGTGCCAGCAGCTTAGGCACGACTAGCGGGATGTCCTACGAGCAGTACTTC.

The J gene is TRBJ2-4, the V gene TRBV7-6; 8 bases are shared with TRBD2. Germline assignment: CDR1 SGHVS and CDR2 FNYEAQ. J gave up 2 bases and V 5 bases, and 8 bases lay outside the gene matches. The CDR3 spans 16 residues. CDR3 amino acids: CASSPTSGSTKNIQYF. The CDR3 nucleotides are TGTGCCAGCAGCCCGACGAGCGGGAGTACCAAAAACATTCAGTACTTC.

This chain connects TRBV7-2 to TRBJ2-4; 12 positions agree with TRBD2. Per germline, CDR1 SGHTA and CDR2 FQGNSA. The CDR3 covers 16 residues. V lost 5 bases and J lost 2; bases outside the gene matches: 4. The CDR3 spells CASSARTSGTKNIQYF. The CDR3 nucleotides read TGTGCCAGCAGCGCACGGACTAGCGGGACCAAAAACATTCAGTACTTC.

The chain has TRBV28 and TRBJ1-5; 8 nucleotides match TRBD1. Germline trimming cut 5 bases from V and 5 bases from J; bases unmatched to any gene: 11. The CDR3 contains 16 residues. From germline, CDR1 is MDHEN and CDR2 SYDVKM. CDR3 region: CASSPTTGALDQPQHF. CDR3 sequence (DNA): TGTGCCAGCAGTCCGACGACAGGGGCCCTAGATCAGCCCCAGCATTTT.

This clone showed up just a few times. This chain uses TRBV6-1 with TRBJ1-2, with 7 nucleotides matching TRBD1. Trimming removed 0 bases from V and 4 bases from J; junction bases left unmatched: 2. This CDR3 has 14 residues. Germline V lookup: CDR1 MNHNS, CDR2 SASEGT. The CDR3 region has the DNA TGTGCCAGCAGTGAAGCGACAGGGATCTATGGCTACACCTTC. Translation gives CASSEATGIYGYTF.

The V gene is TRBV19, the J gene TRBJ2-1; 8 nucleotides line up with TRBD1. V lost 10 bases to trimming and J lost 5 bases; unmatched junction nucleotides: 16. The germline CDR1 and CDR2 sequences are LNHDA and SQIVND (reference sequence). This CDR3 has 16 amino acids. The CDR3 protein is CAKTGQFRGQDNEQFF. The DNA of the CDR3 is TGTGCCAAAACGGGGCAATTCAGGGGGCAAGACAATGAGCAGTTCTTC.

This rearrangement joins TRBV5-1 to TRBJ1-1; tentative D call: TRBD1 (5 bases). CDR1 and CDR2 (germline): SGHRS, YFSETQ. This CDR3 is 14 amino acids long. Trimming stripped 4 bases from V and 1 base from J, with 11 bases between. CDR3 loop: CASSLQTGNTEAFF. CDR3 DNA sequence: TGCGCCAGCAGCCTGCAAACAGGGAACACTGAAGCTTTCTTT.

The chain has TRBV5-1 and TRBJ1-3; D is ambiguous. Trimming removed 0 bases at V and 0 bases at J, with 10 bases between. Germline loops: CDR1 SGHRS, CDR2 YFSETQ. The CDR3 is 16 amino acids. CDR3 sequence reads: CASSLAITSSGNTIYF. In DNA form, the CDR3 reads TGCGCCAGCAGCTTGGCCATCACAAGCTCTGGAAACACCATATATTTT.